One sample yielded the 18 T cell receptor beta chains listed below, sequenced in a study of control samples from healthy donors and cancer patients (TCRdb year 2020). Library creation used the immunoSEQ multiplex PCR assay. Sourced from immuneACCESS, this table was stored by TCRdb with only in-frame sequences that have V and J called. A share of the clones is absent; for the studies checked, an unresolved V gene accounts for under half, and the remainder has no known explanation. The table for this sample lists about 140,000 clones; about 86% of them were counted only once. The ten largest clones capture more than 1.5% of the sample. The specimen sequenced was blood. The receptor set was obtained from a man younger than 35 in good health.

The chain has TRBV7-2 and TRBJ2-1; D is unclear. Germline V gene lookup returns CDR1 SGHTA and CDR2 FQGNSA. The V end was cut by 5 bases, the J end by 10 bases, with 9 bases between. The CDR3 loop spans 11 amino acids. DNA of the CDR3: TGTGCCAGCAGCCCCCAGCGCGAGCAGTTCTTC. As protein: CASSPQREQFF.

The gene calls are TRBV11-2 and TRBJ1-2; D not certain. Germline CDR1 SGHAT, CDR2 FQNNGV. The CDR3 sequence is 14 residues long. V gave up 4 bases and J gave up 6 bases, with 15 bases separating them. The CDR3 DNA sequence: TGTGCCAGCAGCTCCACCGGGCCCGGAGATGGCTACACCTTC. Its protein is CASSSTGPGDGYTF.

The J gene is TRBJ2-5, the V gene TRBV9, with 7 positions matching TRBD1. Losses at the gene ends were 5 bases for V and 5 bases for J; bases not matched to a gene: 9. Germline-derived CDR1 and CDR2 are SGDLS and YYNGEE. The CDR3 spans 14 residues. CDR3 protein: CASSLEGQWETQYF. CDR3 nucleotides: TGTGCCAGCAGTCTTGAGGGACAGTGGGAGACCCAGTACTTC.

The count of this clone is one. The chain carries TRBV5-4 and TRBJ2-7, with 15 bases matching TRBD2. Germline trimming cut 4 bases from V and 6 bases from J; bases unmatched to any gene: 5. The CDR3 runs to 15 residues. The germline CDR1 and CDR2 sequences are SGHNT and YYREEE (reference sequence). CDR3 residues: CASSDGLAGGLEQYF. The DNA of the CDR3 is TGTGCCAGCAGCGATGGACTAGCGGGGGGGCTCGAGCAGTACTTC.

V and J are TRBV19 and TRBJ2-1, with 7 bases fitting TRBD1. CDR1 LNHDA and CDR2 SQIVND come from the germline V gene (reference sequence). The CDR3 covers 16 residues. Trimming removed 6 bases from V and 0 bases from J; junction bases left unmatched: 8. This CDR3 is CASSKTTGNSYNEQFF. The CDR3 DNA follows: TGTGCCAGTAGCAAAACGACAGGGAACTCCTACAATGAGCAGTTCTTC.

The V gene is TRBV4-2, the J gene TRBJ2-7, with 8 bases lining up with TRBD1. V dropped 4 bases and J dropped 5; count of bases not matched to a gene: 10. The CDR3 spans 15 residues. Germline assignment: CDR1 LGHNA and CDR2 YNFKEQ. CDR3 DNA: TGTGCCAGCAGCCTAACTCGGACAGGGCGCGACGAGCAGTACTTC. Translated: CASSLTRTGRDEQYF.

V is TRBV19 and J is TRBJ2-5; 11 bases agree with TRBD1. V lost 5 bases, J lost 5 bases, and 7 bases stayed unmatched. This CDR3 comprises 15 residues. The germline V gene has CDR1 LNHDA and CDR2 SQIVND (reference sequence). The DNA of the CDR3 is TGTGCCAGTAGTCCAAGGACAGGGGGCGCGGAGACCCAGTACTTC. Protein product: CASSPRTGGAETQYF. Supplemented by reference TRBV19 and TRBJ2-5, the full variable domain reads DGGITQSPKYLFRKEGQNVTLSCEQNLNHDAMYWYRQDPGQGLRLIYYSQIVNDFQKGDIAEGYSVSREKKESFPLTVTSAQKNPTAFYLCASSPRTGGAETQYFGPGTRLLVL.

The gene calls are TRBV9 and TRBJ1-2; 8 nucleotides agree with TRBD1. This CDR3 is built from 15 residues. The germline V gene has CDR1 SGDLS and CDR2 YYNGEE. V was clipped by 4 bases and J by 0 bases; unmatched bases: 5. The CDR3 coding sequence is TGTGCCAGCAGCTCAGGGGGCCGAGCTAACTATGGCTACACCTTC. Protein sequence: CASSSGGRANYGYTF.

The rearrangement links TRBV30 to TRBJ2-7; D may be TRBD1 (5 bases). CDR3 length: 14 residues. CDR1 is GTSNPN and CDR2 is SVGIG in the germline V gene (reference sequence). V dropped 2 bases and J dropped 0 bases, with 11 bases sitting between them. The DNA of the CDR3 is TGTGCCTGGAGTTCCCCGGACAACTCCTACGAGCAGTACTTC. Translated: CAWSSPDNSYEQYF.

The CDR3 here is CASSVDPRETQYF. The CDR3 DNA reads TGTGCCAGCAGCGTAGACCCGAGAGAGACCCAGTACTTC. This chain joins TRBV9 and TRBJ2-5; no definite D call. The germline V gene has CDR1 SGDLS and CDR2 YYNGEE. Trimming took off 0 bases at V and 4 bases at J, with 7 bases between the two ends. The CDR3 extends over 13 amino acids.

The chain links TRBV29-1 to TRBJ1-5; D is uncertain. V gave up 0 bases and J gave up 5 bases, with 5 bases separating them. The CDR3 totals 12 residues. Germline V CDR1 and CDR2: SQVTM, ANQGSEA. The CDR3 spells CSVEEGDQPQHF. Written as DNA, the CDR3 is TGCAGCGTTGAAGAGGGTGATCAGCCCCAGCATTTT.

The V gene is TRBV19, the J gene TRBJ1-2; D is ambiguous. CDR3 length: 14 residues. Trimming removed 3 bases at V and 2 bases at J, with 10 bases between. Germline assignment: CDR1 LNHDA and CDR2 SQIVND (reference sequence). CDR3 residues: CASSILGPNYGYTF. The CDR3 coding sequence is TGTGCCAGTAGTATTCTCGGCCCCAACTATGGCTACACCTTC.

The chain joins TRBV24-1 to TRBJ2-1, with 12 nucleotides matching TRBD2. Germline loops: CDR1 KGHDR, CDR2 SFDVKD. With V trimmed by 4 bases and J by 4 bases, 10 bases remained unmatched. The CDR3 loop spans 18 amino acids. CDR3 protein: CATSDSSLAGGIYNEQFF. In DNA form, the CDR3 reads TGTGCCACCAGTGACTCCTCCCTAGCGGGGGGGATTTACAATGAGCAGTTCTTC.

This clone came up once. The rearrangement joins TRBV29-1 to TRBJ2-2, with D unclear. Deletions cut 4 bases from V and 3 bases from J, with 3 bases between. This CDR3 spans 11 amino acids. The germline V gene has CDR1 SQVTM and CDR2 ANQGSEA. CDR3 protein: CSVVDTGELFF. Written as DNA, the CDR3 is TGCAGCGTTGTCGACACCGGGGAGCTGTTTTTT.

This clone has just a few counts. The V gene is TRBV20-1, the J gene TRBJ2-3, with no clear D. Germline CDR1 and CDR2: DFQATT and SNEGSKA (reference sequence). This CDR3 spans 13 amino acids. V shed 3 bases and J shed 9 bases, with 16 bases lying between them. The CDR3 region is CSASEARVWTQYF. The CDR3 nucleotides read TGCAGTGCTAGTGAGGCTCGGGTATGGACGCAGTATTTT.

The rearrangement links TRBV7-9 to TRBJ1-2; D unclear. Per germline, CDR1 SEHNR and CDR2 FQNEAQ (reference sequence). The CDR3 is made up of 14 amino acids. Trimming pared 6 bases from V and 5 bases from J, leaving 16 bases between. The CDR3 reads CASRRGESGYGYTF. The CDR3 region has the DNA TGTGCCAGCAGGCGCGGGGAGTCTGGATATGGCTACACCTTC.

This chain links TRBV4-1 with TRBJ1-3; D gene ambiguous. The CDR3 contains 14 residues. Trimming left V 2 bases short and J 5 bases short, with 10 bases between. CDR1 MGHRA and CDR2 YSYEKL come from the germline V gene. In DNA form, the CDR3 reads TGCGCCAGCAGCCAACCCCGAGACAGAAACACCATATATTTT. Its protein is CASSQPRDRNTIYF.

This clone turned up a few times. V gene TRBV7-2 combines with J gene TRBJ2-2; tentative D call: TRBD1 (5 bases). V was cut by 3 bases and J by 3 bases, with 11 bases left in between. CDR1 is SGHTA, CDR2 FQGNSA, per germline. The CDR3 consists of 15 residues. CDR3 sequence: CASSLARVHTGELFF. Here the CDR3 DNA reads TGTGCCAGCAGCTTGGCCAGGGTACACACCGGGGAGCTGTTTTTT.